This TCR beta chain was observed in a study of T cell responses to AZD1222 COVID-19 vaccine (dated by TCRdb to about 2021). Study-wide context: TCR sequencing was performed for roughly 250 trial participants, of whom about 210 were given two doses of AZD1222 and around 25 were given two doses of MenACWY control vaccine. Trial participants were enrolled by age into subgroups of 18-55, 56-69 and 70-plus years, and about 150, 27 and 61 TCR-sequenced participants, respectively, were included in these subgroups. General findings and caveats noted by the study authors: The 56-69-year group was small, and its depth increase did not reach significance, likely because of low power. A significant rise in spike-specific TCR breadth and depth was observed after two AZD1222 doses relative to day 0 and relative to MenACWY recipients. Conclusions about previously exposed vaccinees are limited, since just a handful of AZD1222 recipients were seropositive for SARS-CoV-2 at baseline. Vaccine-associated CD4 TCRs spanned the whole spike protein, with dominant responses in regions 160-218 and 743-854. Epitopes outside the regions mutated in the B.1.351 and B.1.1.7 variants were reportedly recognized by nearly half of the unique spike-specific TCRs. Most participants were white British and females outnumbered males, and the authors suggested that clonal diversity may have been underestimated. No day 14 peak-response samples were available, so repertoires were characterized only after the peak T cell response.

On this clone: Its antigen is currently not known. Per-base quality was not reported, and no clone a single base away is much larger than it.

The label giving this sample's time point can be read as: about 28 days (+/-7) after the second vaccine dose. AZD1222 recipients with second doses at about 4 weeks or about 12 weeks were pooled, because spike-specific TCR depth and breadth did not differ between schedules. Vaccinee samples came from UK trials COV001 and COV002, including a single-blind randomized controlled phase 2/3 trial of AZD1222 (ChAdOx1 nCoV-19) in healthy adults. Trial participant PBMC samples were collected at day 0 and day 28 after the second dose for TCRbeta chain sequencing. Inclusive of the bounding cysteine and phenylalanine, the CDR3 is 15 residues long. CDR3 DNA only is kept here, 45 bases in frame from base 1. Germline trimming: 5 bases from V, 4 bases from J; junction bases outside gene matches: 9. CDR1 and CDR2 are drawn from the germline V gene (reference sequence): LNHDA, SQIVND. The CDR3 regions of human TCRbeta chains were analyzed by immunosequencing. The study's processing was this. Repertoire TCRs were matched against a reference library of SARS-CoV-2-specific TCRs generated with the MIRA antigen-specificity platform. Breadth meant the fraction of unique TCRs that were SARS-CoV-2-associated, whereas depth meant the fraction of total T cells that were SARS-CoV-2-associated. Each spike-specific TCR was assigned to its reactive spike region and to a CD4 or CD8 class using the MIRA data. Log10-transformed breadth and depth values were compared by one-way ANOVA with Sidak's multiple comparisons tests. As stored in TCRdb, this immuneACCESS dataset retains in-frame rearrangements with V and J assigned. A fraction of the clones does not appear; measured against another copy, unresolved V genes explain less than half of the discrepancy, and the remainder lacks a known reason. V and J calls and clone size come straight from that table; D and trimming were deduced from the DNA. This sample holds 120,000 to 150,000 clones; roughly nine tenths were observed only once. Of the sample, around 1.7% falls within the top ten clones.

The sequences come from peripheral blood, collected 28 days after the second AZD1222 dose. The receptor was isolated from an adult who received the AZD1222 COVID-19 vaccine. The chain employs TRBV19 and TRBJ1-2; 8 of the junction bases match TRBD1. The CDR3 region: CASSSRTGSGYGYTF. The sequenced DNA: TGTGCCAGTAGTTCAAGGACAGGGAGTGGCTATGGCTACACCTTC.